Detailed here is one TCR beta chain. This specimen comes from a study of blood T cell repertoires in COVID-19. This table comes from immunoSEQ multiplex PCR, and its TCRdb copy is limited to in-frame clones, with some not included. In the table there are roughly 250,000 clones, 80% to 90% of which are singletons. The germline CDR1 and CDR2 sequences are SGHRS and YFSETQ. This CDR3 region has 17 residues. Trimming cost V 0 bases and J 5 bases, with 17 bases left between them. The chain employs TRBV5-1 and TRBJ1-4, with a tentative D call TRBD1 (5 bases). The sequence was obtained from a woman in her twenties or thirties who had recovered from COVID-19. The sequenced sample consisted of PBMCs or T cells enriched from blood (not recorded which). The DNA for the CDR3 is TGCGCCAGCAGCTTGGCCCCAGGGCGGGGAACGAATGAAAAACTGTTTTTT. This gives the protein CASSLAPGRGTNEKLFF.